One and the same sample provided the 25 T cell receptor beta chains below, sequenced in a study of post-analysis software for immune sequencing data. The study, taken as a whole, reports: Five or six TRBV segments, TRBV5-6, TRBV5-1 and TRBV20-1 among them, were found more frequent in patients than controls.

TCR beta libraries were prepared from cDNA with unique molecular identifiers. Using its own MiXCR run on the PCR reads, TCRdb lists one record per CDR3 protein. This table holds about 170,000 distinct CDR3 sequences, 25% to 35% found once. No antigens are known for them. The sample consisted of blood. These receptors were collected from a girl under 18 with multiple sclerosis.

This clonotype was counted between two and nine times. The genes are TRBV28 and TRBJ2-1; 8 nucleotides agree with TRBD2. The germline V gene encodes CDR1 MDHEN and CDR2 SYDVKM. The V gene end was trimmed by 5 bases and the J gene end by 8 bases; junction bases not matched to a gene: 8. The CDR3 covers 14 residues. The CDR3 DNA reads as TGTGCCAGCAGTGTAGCGGGAATTAAACATGAGCAGTTCTTC. This codes for CASSVAGIKHEQFF. The full variable domain, completed using reference TRBV28 and TRBJ2-1, is DVKVTQSSRYLVKRTGEKVFLECVQDMDHENMFWYRQDPGLGLRLIYFSYDVKMKEKGDIPEGYSVSREKKERFSLILESASTNQTSMYLCASSVAGIKHEQFFGPGTRLTVL.

The J gene is TRBJ2-1, the V gene TRBV5-6, with unresolved D. The germline V and J ends were trimmed by 0 bases and 5 bases, with 9 bases remaining between them. Germline-derived CDR1 and CDR2 are SGHDT and YYEEEE. CDR3 length: 14 residues. CDR3 coding DNA: TGTGCCAGCAGCTTGGAGCATTTCAACAATGAGCAGTTCTTC. Protein product: CASSLEHFNNEQFF. The full variable domain, completed using reference TRBV5-6 and TRBJ2-1, is DAGVTQSPTHLIKTRGQQVTLRCSPKSGHDTVSWYQQALGQGPQFIFQYYEEEERQRGNFPDRFSGHQFPNYSSELNVNALLLGDSALYLCASSLEHFNNEQFFGPGTRLTVL.

This clonotype was detected a few times. This could be a read error, since a much larger clone is one nucleotide away. The gene calls are TRBV24-1 and TRBJ2-1, with 8 bases fitting TRBD2. Trimming cost V 3 bases and J 0 bases; bases outside gene matches: 6. Per the germline V gene, CDR1 is KGHDR and CDR2 is SFDVKD. The CDR3 covers 17 residues. CDR3 sequence reads: CATSDPLSGDSYNEQFF. The DNA of the CDR3 is TGTGCCACCAGTGATCCTCTTAGCGGGGACTCCTACAATGAGCAGTTCTTC.

This clonotype came up a few times. This chain joins TRBV6-5 and TRBJ1-1; the D is unclear. This CDR3 spans 14 amino acids. Per germline, CDR1 MNHEY and CDR2 SVGAGI. V shed 5 bases and J shed 1 base, with 11 bases lying between them. The CDR3 bases are TGTGCCAGCAGTGGATCGGCGGAGAACACTGAAGCTTTCTTT. The encoded protein is CASSGSAENTEAFF.

Ten or more counts support this clonotype. V usage is TRBV5-1 and J usage is TRBJ1-6, with D hard to call. V lost 1 base and J 7 bases, leaving 15 bases between the germline ends. The CDR3 runs 16 residues. CDR1 and CDR2 (germline): SGHRS, YFSETQ. In nucleotides, the CDR3 is TGCGCCAGCAGCTTGAGTTGGGATTCGCTGAATTCACCCCTCCACTTT. Encoded protein: CASSLSWDSLNSPLHF.

This clonotype was detected ten times or more. The CDR3, as DNA: TGTGCCAGCAGCTCCGGTGTAACGGATACGCAGTATTTT. Translated: CASSSGVTDTQYF. The chain recombines TRBV7-8 with TRBJ2-3; D ambiguous. The V and J ends lost 4 bases and 6 bases respectively, with 11 bases between them. Germline V gives CDR1 SGHVS, CDR2 FQNEAQ. The length of the CDR3 is 13 residues.

CDR3 DNA sequence: TGTGCCAGCAGCCAAGTGGCGGGAGTCCACAATGAGCAGTTCTTC. This codes for CASSQVAGVHNEQFF. This sequence joins TRBV14 and TRBJ2-1; TRBD2 matches at 7 bases. Germline trimming cut 1 base from V and 5 bases from J; bases unmatched to any gene: 5. The germline gives CDR1 SGHDN, CDR2 FVKESK. There are 15 residues in the CDR3.

V is TRBV29-1 and J is TRBJ2-2, with a possible D match to TRBD1 (6 bases). This CDR3 has 13 residues. Germline CDR1 and CDR2: SQVTM and ANQGSEA. Trimming shortened V by 4 bases and J by 2 bases, and 8 bases separated the two germline ends. The CDR3 DNA is TGCAGCGTTGGAGGGGGAAACACCGGGGAGCTGTTTTTT. Its translation is CSVGGGNTGELFF.

Concerning this clonotype: A much larger clone lies a single base off, so this may be a read error. The chain links TRBV20-1 to TRBJ2-1; 7 positions agree with TRBD2. Germline V gene data show CDR1 as DFQATT and CDR2 as SNEGSKA (reference sequence). The CDR3 is 15 amino acids. J lost 7 bases, V lost 6 bases, and 15 bases had no gene match. The CDR3 loop reads CSAKASLLGGNEQFF. The CDR3 DNA sequence: TGCAGTGCGAAAGCCTCATTGTTGGGAGGGAATGAGCAGTTCTTC.

The chain links TRBV25-1 to TRBJ2-7; the D gene is possibly TRBD1 (5 bases). The V and J ends lost 7 bases and 4 bases respectively, with 11 bases between them. The CDR3 has 12 amino acids. Germline assignment: CDR1 MGHDK and CDR2 SYGVNS. Here the CDR3 reads CASIFDSYEQYF. The CDR3 DNA is TGTGCCAGCATTTTTGACAGTTACGAGCAGTACTTC.

The rearrangement uses TRBV28 and TRBJ2-7, with a weak D call TRBD2 (6 bases). Trimming stripped 3 bases from V and 4 bases from J, with 16 bases between. CDR1 is MDHEN, CDR2 SYDVKM, per germline. The CDR3 totals 15 residues. CDR3 sequence: CASSLTGTRLYEQYF. In DNA, the CDR3 is TGTGCCAGCAGTTTGACCGGGACTCGCCTGTACGAGCAGTACTTC. Combining the CDR3 with reference TRBV28 and TRBJ2-7 gives the whole variable domain DVKVTQSSRYLVKRTGEKVFLECVQDMDHENMFWYRQDPGLGLRLIYFSYDVKMKEKGDIPEGYSVSREKKERFSLILESASTNQTSMYLCASSLTGTRLYEQYFGPGTRLTVT.

In its sample, this clonotype was seen once. This could be a read error, since a much larger clone is one nucleotide away. This sequence joins TRBV7-2 and TRBJ2-1; 7 nucleotides line up with TRBD1. CDR3 length: 16 residues. Looked up from germline, CDR1 is SGHTA and CDR2 is FQGNSA. CDR3: CANSLVAGGSRHEQFF. In nucleotides, the CDR3 is TGTGCCAACAGCTTAGTCGCAGGGGGATCCAGGCATGAGCAGTTCTTC.

Many counts were recorded for this clonotype. The chain is built from TRBV3-1 and TRBJ2-1, with D hard to call. Deletions cut 4 bases from V and 11 bases from J, with 12 bases between. The V gene's germline CDR1 is LGHDT and CDR2 YNNKEL (reference sequence). CDR3 length: 12 residues. This CDR3 is CASSPGGPKQFF. The CDR3 DNA sequence: TGTGCCAGCAGCCCCGGTGGTCCCAAGCAGTTCTTC.

This chain joins TRBV12-3 or TRBV12-4 and TRBJ1-1, with D uncertain. V was pared by 5 bases and J by 2 bases, with 12 bases between. The CDR3 runs to 14 residues. CDR3 amino acids: CASSPNSVNTEAFF. CDR3 bases: TGTGCCAGCAGTCCAAACTCGGTTAACACTGAAGCTTTCTTT.

The rearrangement joins TRBV4-1 to TRBJ2-2; 11 bases map to TRBD1. Trimming cost V 7 bases and J 4 bases; bases outside gene matches: 2. The CDR3 sequence is 14 residues long. Germline V gene lookup returns CDR1 MGHRA and CDR2 YSYEKL. CDR3 coding DNA: TGCGCCAGCAAGGACAGGGGGCTCACCGGGGAGCTGTTTTTT. It translates to CASKDRGLTGELFF.

On this clonotype: A much larger clonotype is one base distant, so this may be a read error. The CDR3 here is CASSGDSTDAQYF. The CDR3 coding sequence is TGTGCCAGCAGTGGTGATAGCACAGATGCGCAGTATTTT. The chain is built from TRBV6-4 and TRBJ2-3; D ambiguous. CDR3 length equals 13 residues. CDR1 and CDR2 from the germline V gene are MRHNA and SNTAGT.

This clonotype was seen a single time. V gene TRBV28 combines with J gene TRBJ2-5, with 12 bases fitting TRBD2. The germline CDR1 and CDR2 sequences are MDHEN and SYDVKM. V was pared by 4 bases and J by 5 bases, with 11 bases of the junction left unmatched. CDR3 length equals 17 residues. CDR3 region: CASSSGTSGWEGETQYF. CDR3 coding DNA: TGTGCCAGCAGTTCCGGGACTAGCGGGTGGGAAGGGGAGACCCAGTACTTC.

This clonotype was seen more than once but under ten times. The CDR3 DNA sequence: TGTGCCAGCGGTGAGAGGTATCAGCCCCAGCATTTT. Its protein product is CASGERYQPQHF. J is TRBJ1-5 and V is TRBV27; D gene ambiguous. CDR1 and CDR2 from the germline V gene are MNHEY and SMNVEV (reference sequence). CDR3 size: 12 residues. V gave up 8 bases and J gave up 5 bases, with 10 bases separating them.

This clonotype was recorded at least ten times. The chain is built from TRBV2 and TRBJ2-1; D is ambiguous. The CDR3 covers 11 residues. Germline lookup yields CDR1 SNHLY and CDR2 FYNNEI. Deletions cut 3 bases from V and 10 bases from J, with 7 bases between. The DNA for the CDR3 is TGTGCCAGCAGTGAGGTCGTAGAGCAGTTCTTC. Its protein is CASSEVVEQFF. Full variable domain (remainder filled in from reference TRBV2 and TRBJ2-1): EPEVTQTPSHQVTQMGQEVILRCVPISNHLYFYWYRQILGQKVEFLVSFYNNEISEKSEIFDDQFSVERPDGSNFTLKIRSTKLEDSAMYFCASSEVVEQFFGPGTRLTVL.

The chain links TRBV11-2 to TRBJ1-1, with D tentatively TRBD1 (5 bases). Trimming pared 7 bases from V and 4 bases from J, leaving 13 bases between. Germline CDR1 and CDR2: SGHAT and FQNNGV. CDR3 size: 13 residues. The CDR3 reads CASTLGGTTEAFF. The CDR3 DNA sequence: TGTGCCAGCACCCTGGGAGGGACCACTGAAGCTTTCTTT.

Ten or more counts support this clonotype. The chain links TRBV27 to TRBJ2-7; a weak D match, TRBD1 (6 bases). This CDR3 is built from 14 residues. CDR1 and CDR2 (germline): MNHEY, SMNVEV (reference sequence). With 7 bases removed from V and 4 bases from J, the gap between germline ends came to 17 bases. In nucleotides, the CDR3 is TGTGCCAGCATCGCCCAGGGGAAGGATTACGAGCAGTACTTC. This translates into CASIAQGKDYEQYF.

This clonotype was seen more than once but under ten times. The chain has TRBV3-1 and TRBJ2-5; TRBD2 matches 11 bases. CDR3 length: 16 amino acids. Germline CDR1 and CDR2: LGHDT and YNNKEL (reference sequence). J was trimmed by 5 bases and V by 2 bases; bases with no gene match: 7. The CDR3 protein is CASSQWVLAGAETQYF. As DNA, the CDR3 is TGTGCCAGCAGCCAATGGGTACTAGCGGGAGCCGAGACCCAGTACTTC.

The chain uses TRBV27 and TRBJ1-5; 9 bases line up with TRBD1. The J segment lost 6 bases and the V segment lost 6 bases, leaving 15 bases of the junction unmatched. The CDR3 contains 17 residues. Germline CDR1 and CDR2: MNHEY and SMNVEV (reference sequence). DNA for the CDR3: TGTGCCAGCAGCGAAGGGTCCGGACAGGGGTTTAGTCAGCCCCAGCATTTT. Residues: CASSEGSGQGFSQPQHF.

In this sample, this clonotype turned up many times. The chain joins TRBV13 to TRBJ2-7; the D is unclear. Trimming cost V 0 bases and J 6 bases, with 18 bases left between them. The CDR3 sequence is 16 residues long. The germline CDR1 and CDR2 sequences are PRHDT and FYEKMQ (reference sequence). The CDR3 region is CASSLGMEVASGEQYF. The CDR3 nucleotides are TGTGCCAGCAGCTTAGGAATGGAAGTGGCAAGTGGCGAGCAGTACTTC.

About this clonotype: Since a much larger clone is just one base distant, this may be a read error. The CDR3, as DNA: TGTGCCAGCAGCTGCCCCCCTCCGAACGAGACCCGGTACTTC. As protein: CASSCPPPNETRYF. The V gene is TRBV12-3 or TRBV12-4, the J gene TRBJ2-5; D is ambiguous. The length of the CDR3 is 14 residues.